The clone carrying this TCR beta chain has a count of ten or more. Its antigen is currently unknown. The time point is: patch test 2, 6 weeks after DPC sensitization. Documented treatment: therapeutic diphenylcyclopropenone sensitization with weekly scalp DPC. Alopecia patients, 18 to 70 years old and DPC-suitable, served as donors. Germline values: CDR1 LGHNA, CDR2 YSLEER. The V end lost 0 bases, the J end lost 3 bases, and 6 bases lay between the germline ends. The CDR3 is made up of 14 amino acids. As the library was built, unique molecular identifiers were attached to individual cDNA molecules. TCRdb reprocessed the RACE reads via MiXCR and lists one record per CDR3 protein. The repertoire includes about 89,000 distinct CDR3 sequences, 9.5% to 11% of them detected once, and 2.2% sits in the top ten. This entry is derived from a study of human T cells and chemical hapten exposure. The wider study: Weekly diphenylcyclopropenone doses were given to patients' scalps across the approximately 26-week study. General observations from the study: The number of TCRs above 1 in 1000 frequency did not change after DPC sensitization.

The source material was whole blood, sampled in connection with sensitization to the hapten diphenylcyclopropenone (DPC). The sequence derives from a man in his forties or fifties with alopecia areata. Some clones in this sample may be carry-over from other donors' samples. The chain is built from TRBV4-3 and TRBJ2-1; D is unresolved. The CDR3 reads CASSQDNSYNEQFF. CDR3 sequence (DNA): TGCGCCAGCAGCCAAGATAACAGCTACAATGAGCAGTTCTTC.